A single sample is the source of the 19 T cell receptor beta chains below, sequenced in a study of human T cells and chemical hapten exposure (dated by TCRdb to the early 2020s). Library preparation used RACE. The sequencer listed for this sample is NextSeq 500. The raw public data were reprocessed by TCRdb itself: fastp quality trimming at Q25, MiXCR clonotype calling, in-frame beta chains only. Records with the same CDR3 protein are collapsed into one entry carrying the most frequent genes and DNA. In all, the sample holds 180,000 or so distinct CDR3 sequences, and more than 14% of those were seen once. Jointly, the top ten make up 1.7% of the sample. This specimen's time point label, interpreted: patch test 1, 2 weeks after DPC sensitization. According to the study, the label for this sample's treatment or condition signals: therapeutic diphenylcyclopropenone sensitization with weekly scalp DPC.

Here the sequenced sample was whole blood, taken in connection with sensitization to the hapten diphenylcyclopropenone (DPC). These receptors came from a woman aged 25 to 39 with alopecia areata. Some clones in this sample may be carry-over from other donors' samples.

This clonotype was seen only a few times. The CDR3 spells CASSAGLNQPQHF. DNA of the CDR3: TGTGCCAGCAGTGCGGGTCTTAATCAGCCCCAGCATTTT. The chain uses TRBV12-3 or TRBV12-4 and TRBJ1-5; D is undetermined. The ends were cut back, 5 bases at V and 4 bases at J, with 9 bases in the middle. The CDR3 has 13 amino acids.

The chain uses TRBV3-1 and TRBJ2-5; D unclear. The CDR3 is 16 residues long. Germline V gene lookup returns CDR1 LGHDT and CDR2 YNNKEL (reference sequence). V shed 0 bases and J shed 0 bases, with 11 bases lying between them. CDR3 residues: CASSQEGRTYQETQYF. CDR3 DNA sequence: TGTGCCAGCAGCCAAGAGGGCAGGACCTACCAAGAGACCCAGTACTTC.

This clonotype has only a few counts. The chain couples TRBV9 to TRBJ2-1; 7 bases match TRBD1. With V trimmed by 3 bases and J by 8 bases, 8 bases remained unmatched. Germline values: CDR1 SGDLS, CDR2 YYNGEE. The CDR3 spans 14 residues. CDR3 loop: CASSGRQGVDEQFF. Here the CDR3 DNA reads TGTGCCAGCAGCGGACGACAGGGAGTGGATGAGCAGTTCTTC.

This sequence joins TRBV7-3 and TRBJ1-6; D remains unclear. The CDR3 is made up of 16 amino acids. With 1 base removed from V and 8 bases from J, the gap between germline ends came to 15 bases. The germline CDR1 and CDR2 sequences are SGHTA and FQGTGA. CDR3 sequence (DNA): TGTGCCAGCAGCTTAAAACAGCCTGGTGGAGATTCACCCCTCCACTTT. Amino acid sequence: CASSLKQPGGDSPLHF.

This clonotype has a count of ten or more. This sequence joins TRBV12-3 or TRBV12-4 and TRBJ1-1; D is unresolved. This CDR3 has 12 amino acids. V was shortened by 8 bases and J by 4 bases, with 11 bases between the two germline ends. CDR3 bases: TGTGCCAGCTGGTCACGGGCCACTGAAGCTTTCTTT. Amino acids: CASWSRATEAFF.

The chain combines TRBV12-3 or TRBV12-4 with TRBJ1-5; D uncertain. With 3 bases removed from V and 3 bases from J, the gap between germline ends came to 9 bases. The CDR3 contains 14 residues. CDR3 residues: CASSLRSFNQPQHF. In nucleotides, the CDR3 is TGTGCCAGCAGTTTGCGCAGCTTCAATCAGCCCCAGCATTTT.

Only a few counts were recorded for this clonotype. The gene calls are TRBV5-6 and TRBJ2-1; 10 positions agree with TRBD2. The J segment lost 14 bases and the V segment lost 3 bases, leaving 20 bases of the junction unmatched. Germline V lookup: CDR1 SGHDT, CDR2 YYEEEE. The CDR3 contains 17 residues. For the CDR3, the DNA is TGTGCCAGCAGCTCCACCGGTAAGGGGACTAGCGCGTGGGGCGAGTTCTTC. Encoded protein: CASSSTGKGTSAWGEFF.

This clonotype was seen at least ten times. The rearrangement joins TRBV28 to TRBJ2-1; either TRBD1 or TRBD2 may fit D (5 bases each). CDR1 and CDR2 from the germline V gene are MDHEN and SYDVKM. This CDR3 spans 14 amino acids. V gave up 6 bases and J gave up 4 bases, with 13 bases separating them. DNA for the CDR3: TGTGCCAGCAGACCGCCTGGGGGTTACAATGAGCAGTTCTTC. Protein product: CASRPPGGYNEQFF.

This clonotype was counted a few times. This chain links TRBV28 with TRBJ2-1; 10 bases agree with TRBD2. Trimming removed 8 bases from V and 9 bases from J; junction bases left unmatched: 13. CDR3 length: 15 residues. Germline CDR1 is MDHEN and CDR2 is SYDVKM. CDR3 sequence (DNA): TGTGCCAGCCCCGACCCTAGCGGGAGTTTAAGTGAGCAGTTCTTC. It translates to CASPDPSGSLSEQFF.

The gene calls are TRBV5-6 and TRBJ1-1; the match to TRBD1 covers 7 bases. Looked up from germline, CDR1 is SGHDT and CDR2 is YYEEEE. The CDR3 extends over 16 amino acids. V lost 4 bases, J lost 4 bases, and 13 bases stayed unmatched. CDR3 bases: TGTGCCAGCAGCCAAACAGGGGCGGGCGGGTTCACTGAAGCTTTCTTT. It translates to CASSQTGAGGFTEAFF.

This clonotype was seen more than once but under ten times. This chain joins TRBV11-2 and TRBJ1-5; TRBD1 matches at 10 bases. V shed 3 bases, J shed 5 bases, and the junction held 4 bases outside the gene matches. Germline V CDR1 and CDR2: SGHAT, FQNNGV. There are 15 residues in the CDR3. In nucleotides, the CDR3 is TGTGCCAGCAGCTTGACAGGGGGCTTCGATCAGCCCCAGCATTTT. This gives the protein CASSLTGGFDQPQHF.

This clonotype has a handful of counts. The CDR3 DNA follows: TGTGCCAGCAGCTTAGCTGGGGACCCTAACTATGGCTACACCTTC. Amino acid sequence: CASSLAGDPNYGYTF. The chain links TRBV7-2 to TRBJ1-2; the D gene is possibly TRBD1 (5 bases). The germline V gene encodes CDR1 SGHTA and CDR2 FQGNSA. The CDR3 loop spans 15 amino acids. With 0 bases removed from V and 0 bases from J, the gap between germline ends came to 8 bases.

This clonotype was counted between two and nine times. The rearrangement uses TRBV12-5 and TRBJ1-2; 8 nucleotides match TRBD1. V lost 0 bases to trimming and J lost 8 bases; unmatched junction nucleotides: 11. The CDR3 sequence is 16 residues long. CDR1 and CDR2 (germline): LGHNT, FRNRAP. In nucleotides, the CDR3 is TGTGCTAGTGGTTTGGTACCAGGGGGCATCAACAGCGGCTACACCTTC. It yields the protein CASGLVPGGINSGYTF.

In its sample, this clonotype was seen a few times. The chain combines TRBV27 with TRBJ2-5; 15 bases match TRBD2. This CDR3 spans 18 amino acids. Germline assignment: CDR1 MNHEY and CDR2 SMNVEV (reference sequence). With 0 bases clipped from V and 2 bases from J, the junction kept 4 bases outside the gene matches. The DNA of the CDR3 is TGTGCCAGCAGTTTATCCCCTGGACTAGCGGGAGGGCAAGAGACCCAGTACTTC. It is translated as CASSLSPGLAGGQETQYF.

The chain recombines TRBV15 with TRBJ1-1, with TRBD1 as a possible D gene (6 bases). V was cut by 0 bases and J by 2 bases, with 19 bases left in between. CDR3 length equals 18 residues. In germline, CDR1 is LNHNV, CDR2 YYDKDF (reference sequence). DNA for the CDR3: TGTGCCACCAGCAGAGATAGAGGGACAAGTATATCTAACACTGAAGCTTTCTTT. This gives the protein CATSRDRGTSISNTEAFF. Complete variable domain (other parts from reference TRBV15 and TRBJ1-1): DAMVIQNPRYQVTQFGKPVTLSCSQTLNHNVMYWYQQKSSQAPKLLFHYYDKDFNNEADTPDNFQSRRPNTSFCFLDIRSPGLGDTAMYLCATSRDRGTSISNTEAFFGQGTRLTVV.

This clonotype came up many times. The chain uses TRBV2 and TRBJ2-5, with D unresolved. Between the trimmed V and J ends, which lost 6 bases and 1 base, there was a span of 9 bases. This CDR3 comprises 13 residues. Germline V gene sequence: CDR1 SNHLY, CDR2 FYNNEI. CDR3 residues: CASRGMAQETQYF. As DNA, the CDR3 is TGTGCCAGCAGAGGGATGGCCCAAGAGACCCAGTACTTC.

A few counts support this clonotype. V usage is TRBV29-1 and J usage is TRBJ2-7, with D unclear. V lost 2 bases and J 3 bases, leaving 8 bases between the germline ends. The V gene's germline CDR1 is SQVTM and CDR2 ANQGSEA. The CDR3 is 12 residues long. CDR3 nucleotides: TGCAGCGTTGAATCGGAGAACTACGAGCAGTACTTC. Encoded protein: CSVESENYEQYF.

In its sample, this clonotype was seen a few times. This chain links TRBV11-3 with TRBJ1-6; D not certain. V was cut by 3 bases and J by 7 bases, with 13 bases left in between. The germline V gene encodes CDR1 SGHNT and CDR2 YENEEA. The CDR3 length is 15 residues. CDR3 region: CASSFGTRSNSPLHF. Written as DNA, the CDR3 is TGTGCCAGCAGCTTCGGCACCAGGTCAAATTCACCCCTCCACTTT.

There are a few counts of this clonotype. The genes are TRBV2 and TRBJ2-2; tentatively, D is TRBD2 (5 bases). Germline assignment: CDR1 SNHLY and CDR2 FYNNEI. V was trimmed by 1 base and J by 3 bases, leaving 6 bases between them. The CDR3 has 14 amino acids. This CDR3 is CASSEVRDTGELFF. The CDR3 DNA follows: TGTGCCAGCAGTGAAGTGAGGGACACCGGGGAGCTGTTTTTT.